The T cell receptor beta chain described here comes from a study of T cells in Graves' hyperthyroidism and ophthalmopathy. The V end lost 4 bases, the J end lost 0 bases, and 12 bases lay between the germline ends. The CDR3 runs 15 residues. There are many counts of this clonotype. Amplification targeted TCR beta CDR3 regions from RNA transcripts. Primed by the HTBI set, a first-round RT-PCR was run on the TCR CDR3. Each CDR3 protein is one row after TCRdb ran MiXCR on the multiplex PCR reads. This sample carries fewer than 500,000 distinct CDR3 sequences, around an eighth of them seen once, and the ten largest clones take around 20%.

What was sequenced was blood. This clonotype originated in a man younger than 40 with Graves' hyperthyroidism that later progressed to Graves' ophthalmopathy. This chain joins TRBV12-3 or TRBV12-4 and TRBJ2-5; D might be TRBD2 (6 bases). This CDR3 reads CASSSLRGNQETQYF. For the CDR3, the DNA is TGTGCCAGCAGTTCACTCCGGGGGAACCAAGAGACCCAGTACTTC.